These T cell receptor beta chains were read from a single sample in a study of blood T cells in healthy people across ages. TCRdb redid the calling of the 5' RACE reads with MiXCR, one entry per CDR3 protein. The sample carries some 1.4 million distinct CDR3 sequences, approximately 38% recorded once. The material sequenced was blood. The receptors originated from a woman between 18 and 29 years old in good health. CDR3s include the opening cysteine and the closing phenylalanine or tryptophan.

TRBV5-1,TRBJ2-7,CASSLVGSQGPYEQYF
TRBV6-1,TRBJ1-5,CASSKQGTLPQPQHF
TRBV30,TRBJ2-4,CAWSVPERGHEQYF
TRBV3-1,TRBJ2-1,CASSPGRTSYNEQFF
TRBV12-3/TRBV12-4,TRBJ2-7,CASSTTGGNEQYF
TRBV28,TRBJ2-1,CASRPGGAGGHYNEQFF
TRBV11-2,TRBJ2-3,CASSPLRRAGVTDTQYF
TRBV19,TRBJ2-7,CASSIEGATYNEQYF
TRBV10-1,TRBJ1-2,CASSEVGGEGYTF
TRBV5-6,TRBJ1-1,CASSRLQGAGTEAFF
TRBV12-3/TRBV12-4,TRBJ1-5,CASSFEPGGNQPQHF
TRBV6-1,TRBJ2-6,CASTEPVLRDRRSGANVLTF
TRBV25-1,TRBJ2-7,CASSDPGRPYEQYF
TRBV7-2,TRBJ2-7,CASSLVASVGWVEQYF
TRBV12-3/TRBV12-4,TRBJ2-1,CASSSWAGNPNEQFF
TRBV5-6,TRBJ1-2,CASSLFGGSRVTGELYGYTF
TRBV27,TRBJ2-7,CASTPLGVGEAYEQYF
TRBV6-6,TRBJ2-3,CASSYLTAPRDTQYF
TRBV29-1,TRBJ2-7,CSARQGGGAEQYF
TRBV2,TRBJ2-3,CASSETGGWADTQYF
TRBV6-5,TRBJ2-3,CASSTSGADTQYF
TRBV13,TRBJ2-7,CASTLGTATYEQYF